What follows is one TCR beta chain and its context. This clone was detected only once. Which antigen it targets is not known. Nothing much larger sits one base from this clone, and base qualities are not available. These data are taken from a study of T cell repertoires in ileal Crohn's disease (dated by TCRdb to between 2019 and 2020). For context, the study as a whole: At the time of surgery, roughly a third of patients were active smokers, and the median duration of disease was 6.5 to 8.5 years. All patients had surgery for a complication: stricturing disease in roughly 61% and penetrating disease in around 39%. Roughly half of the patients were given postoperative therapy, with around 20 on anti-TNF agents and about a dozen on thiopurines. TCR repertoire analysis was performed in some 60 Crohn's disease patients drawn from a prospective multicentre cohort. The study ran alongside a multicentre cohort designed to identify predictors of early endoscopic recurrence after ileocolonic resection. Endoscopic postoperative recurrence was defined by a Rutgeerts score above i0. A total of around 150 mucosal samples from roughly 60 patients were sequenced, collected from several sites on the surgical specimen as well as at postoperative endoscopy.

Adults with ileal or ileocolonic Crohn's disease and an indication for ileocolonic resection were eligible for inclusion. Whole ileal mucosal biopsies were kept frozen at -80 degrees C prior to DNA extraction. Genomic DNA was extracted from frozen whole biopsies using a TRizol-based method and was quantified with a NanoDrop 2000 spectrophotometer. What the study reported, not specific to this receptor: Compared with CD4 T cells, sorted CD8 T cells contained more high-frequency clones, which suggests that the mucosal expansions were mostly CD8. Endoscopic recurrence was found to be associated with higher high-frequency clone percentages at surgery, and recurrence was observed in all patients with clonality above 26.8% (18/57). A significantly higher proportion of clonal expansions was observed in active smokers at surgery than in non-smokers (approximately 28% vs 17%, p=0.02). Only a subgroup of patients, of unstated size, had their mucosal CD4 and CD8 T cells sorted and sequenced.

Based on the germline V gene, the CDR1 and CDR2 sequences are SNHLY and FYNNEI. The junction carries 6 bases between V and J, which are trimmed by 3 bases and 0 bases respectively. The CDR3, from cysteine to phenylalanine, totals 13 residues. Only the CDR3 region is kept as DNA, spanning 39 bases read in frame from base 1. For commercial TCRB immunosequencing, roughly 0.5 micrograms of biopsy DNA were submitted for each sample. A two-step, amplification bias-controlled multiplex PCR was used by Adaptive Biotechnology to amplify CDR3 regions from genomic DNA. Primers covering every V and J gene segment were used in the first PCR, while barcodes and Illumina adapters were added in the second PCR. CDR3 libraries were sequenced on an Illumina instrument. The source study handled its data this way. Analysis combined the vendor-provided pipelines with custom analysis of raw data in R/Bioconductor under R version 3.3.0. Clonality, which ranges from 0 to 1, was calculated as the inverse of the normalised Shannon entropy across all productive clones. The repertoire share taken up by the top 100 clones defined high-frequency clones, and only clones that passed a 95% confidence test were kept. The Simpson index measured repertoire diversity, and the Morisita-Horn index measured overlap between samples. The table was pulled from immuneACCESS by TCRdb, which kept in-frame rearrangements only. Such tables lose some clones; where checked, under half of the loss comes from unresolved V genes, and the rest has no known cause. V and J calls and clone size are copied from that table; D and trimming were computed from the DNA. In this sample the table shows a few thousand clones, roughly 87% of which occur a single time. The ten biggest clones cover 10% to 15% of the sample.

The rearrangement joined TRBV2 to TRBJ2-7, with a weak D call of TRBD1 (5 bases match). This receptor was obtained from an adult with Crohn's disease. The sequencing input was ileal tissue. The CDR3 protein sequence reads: CASSDRVSYEQYF. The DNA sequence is TGTGCCAGCAGTGACAGGGTCTCCTACGAGCAGTACTTC.